This TCR beta chain was captured in a study of T-cell reconstitution after alpha-beta-depleted transplantation in children. A word on this clonotype: Its antigen is still unknown.

Looked up from germline, CDR1 is LGHNA and CDR2 is YSLEER. Trimming took 4 bases from V and 3 from J, leaving 18 bases between them. The CDR3 totals 17 residues. Whole-study results and caveats: After transplant, high TCRbeta diversity at day 60 in some patients arose from surviving recipient T cells and thymic progenitors. Alpha-beta T cells about two months after transplant reportedly derived from several hundred expanded graft clones. T-cell numbers and diversity, one year after transplant, stemmed largely from T cells that were newly produced.

Using unique molecular identifiers, the investigators prepared the TCRbeta library. MiXCR, applied by TCRdb to the PCR reads, yields one record per CDR3 protein. The table has approximately 500,000 distinct CDR3 sequences, about 10% seen once. This chain links TRBV4-3 with TRBJ2-2; D perhaps matches TRBD2 (6 bases). The sequences come from PBMCs, collected before TCRalphabeta/CD19-depleted stem cell transplant. This receptor was taken from a child between 2 and 9 years old with inherited bone marrow failure, due to receive a stem cell transplant. CDR3 nucleotides: TGCGCCAGCAGCCTCTCTATGGCTAGCGTTTACACCGGGGAGCTGTTTTTT. Encoded protein: CASSLSMASVYTGELFF.